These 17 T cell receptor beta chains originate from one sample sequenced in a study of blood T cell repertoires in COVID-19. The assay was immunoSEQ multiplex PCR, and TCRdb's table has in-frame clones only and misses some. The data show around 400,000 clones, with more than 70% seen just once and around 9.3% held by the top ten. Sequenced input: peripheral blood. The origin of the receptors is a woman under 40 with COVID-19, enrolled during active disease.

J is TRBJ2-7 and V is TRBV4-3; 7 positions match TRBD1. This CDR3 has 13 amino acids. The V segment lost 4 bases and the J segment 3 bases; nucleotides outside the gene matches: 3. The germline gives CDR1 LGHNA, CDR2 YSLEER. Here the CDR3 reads CASSPGQFYEQYF. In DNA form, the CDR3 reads TGCGCCAGCAGCCCGGGACAGTTCTACGAGCAGTACTTC.

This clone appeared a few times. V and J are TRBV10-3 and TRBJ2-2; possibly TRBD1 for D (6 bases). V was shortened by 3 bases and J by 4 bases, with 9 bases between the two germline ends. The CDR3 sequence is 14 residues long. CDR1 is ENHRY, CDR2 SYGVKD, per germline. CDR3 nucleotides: TGTGCCATCAGTGAACAGGGTATCACCGGGGAGCTGTTTTTT. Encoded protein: CAISEQGITGELFF.

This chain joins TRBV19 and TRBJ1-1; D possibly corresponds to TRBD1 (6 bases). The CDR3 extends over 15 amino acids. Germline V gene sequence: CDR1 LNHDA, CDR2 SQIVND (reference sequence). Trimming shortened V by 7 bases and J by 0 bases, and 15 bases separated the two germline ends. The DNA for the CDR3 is TGTGCCAGTATAATGCAGGGGCAAATGAACACTGAAGCTTTCTTT. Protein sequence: CASIMQGQMNTEAFF.

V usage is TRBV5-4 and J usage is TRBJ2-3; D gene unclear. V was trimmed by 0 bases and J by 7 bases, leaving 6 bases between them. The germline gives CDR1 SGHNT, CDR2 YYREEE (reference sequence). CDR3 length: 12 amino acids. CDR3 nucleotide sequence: TGTGCCAGCAGCTTGGGAGGTTATACGCAGTATTTT. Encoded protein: CASSLGGYTQYF.

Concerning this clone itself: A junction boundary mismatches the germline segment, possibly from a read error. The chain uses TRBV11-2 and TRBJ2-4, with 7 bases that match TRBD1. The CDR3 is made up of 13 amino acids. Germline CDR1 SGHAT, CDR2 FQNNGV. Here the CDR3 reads CASSLDRANIQYF. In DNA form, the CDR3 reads TGTGCCAGCAGTTTAGACAGGGCGAACATTCAGTACTTC.

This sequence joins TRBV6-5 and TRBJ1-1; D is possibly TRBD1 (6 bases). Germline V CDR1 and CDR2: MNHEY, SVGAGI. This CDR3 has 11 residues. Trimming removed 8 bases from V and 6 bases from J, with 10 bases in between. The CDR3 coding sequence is TGTGCCAGCCAGGGGCCCGCTGAAGCTTTCTTT. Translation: CASQGPAEAFF.

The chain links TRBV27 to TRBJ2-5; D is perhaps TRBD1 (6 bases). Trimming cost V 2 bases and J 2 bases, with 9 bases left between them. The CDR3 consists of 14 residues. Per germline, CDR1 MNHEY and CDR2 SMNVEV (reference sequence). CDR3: CASSLRGQQETQYF. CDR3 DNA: TGTGCCAGCAGTTTACGAGGACAGCAAGAGACCCAGTACTTC.

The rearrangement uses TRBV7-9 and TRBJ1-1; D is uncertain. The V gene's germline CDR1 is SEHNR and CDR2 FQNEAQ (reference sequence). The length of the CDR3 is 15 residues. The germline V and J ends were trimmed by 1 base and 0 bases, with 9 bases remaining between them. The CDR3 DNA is TGTGCCAGCAGCTTAGGATCGGTTATGAACACTGAAGCTTTCTTT. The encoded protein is CASSLGSVMNTEAFF.

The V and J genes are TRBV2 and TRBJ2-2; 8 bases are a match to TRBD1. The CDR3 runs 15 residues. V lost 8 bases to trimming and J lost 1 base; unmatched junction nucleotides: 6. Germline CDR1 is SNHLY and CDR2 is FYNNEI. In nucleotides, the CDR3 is TGTGCCAGCCGGGACAGGACTCAGAACACCGGGGAGCTGTTTTTT. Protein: CASRDRTQNTGELFF.

The CDR3 sequence is CATSRDRTGVGQPQHF. The CDR3 region has the DNA TGTGCCACCAGCAGAGATCGGACAGGGGTAGGGCAGCCCCAGCATTTT. The V and J genes are TRBV15 and TRBJ1-5; 9 nucleotides line up with TRBD1. The ends lost 0 bases at V and 7 bases at J; junction bases unmatched: 7. The length of the CDR3 is 16 residues. Germline loops: CDR1 LNHNV, CDR2 YYDKDF (reference sequence).

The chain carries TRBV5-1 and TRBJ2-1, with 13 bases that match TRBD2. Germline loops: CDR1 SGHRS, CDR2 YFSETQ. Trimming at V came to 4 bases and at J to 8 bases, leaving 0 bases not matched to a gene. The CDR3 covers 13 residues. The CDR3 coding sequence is TGCGCCAGCAGCACTAGCGGGGGGGATGAGCAGTTCTTC. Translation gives CASSTSGGDEQFF.

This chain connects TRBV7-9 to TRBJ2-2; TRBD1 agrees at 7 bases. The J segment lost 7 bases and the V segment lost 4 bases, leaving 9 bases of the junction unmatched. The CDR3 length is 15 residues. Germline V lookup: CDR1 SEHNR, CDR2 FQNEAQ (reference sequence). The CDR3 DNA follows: TGTGCCAGCAGCTCGACGACAGGGCGGATCGGGGAGCTGTTTTTT. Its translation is CASSSTTGRIGELFF.

Written as DNA, the CDR3 is TGTGCCGCCGGCAGAGGAGGCGAGCAGTACTTC. Translating gives CAAGRGGEQYF. This chain uses TRBV5-4 with TRBJ2-7; perhaps TRBD2 as D (5 bases). Germline CDR1 is SGHNT and CDR2 is YYREEE (reference sequence). V was shortened by 10 bases and J by 6 bases, with 14 bases between the two germline ends. The CDR3 covers 11 residues.

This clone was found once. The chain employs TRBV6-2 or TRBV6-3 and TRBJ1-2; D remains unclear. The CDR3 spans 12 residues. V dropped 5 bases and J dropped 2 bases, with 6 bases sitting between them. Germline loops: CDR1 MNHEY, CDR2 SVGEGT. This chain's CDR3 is CASSQANYGYTF. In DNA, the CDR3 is TGTGCCAGCAGTCAAGCAAACTATGGCTACACCTTC.

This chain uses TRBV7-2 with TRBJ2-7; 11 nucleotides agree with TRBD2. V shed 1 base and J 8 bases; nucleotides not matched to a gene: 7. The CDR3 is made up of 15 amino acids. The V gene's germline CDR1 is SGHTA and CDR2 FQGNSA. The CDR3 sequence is CASSLETSGIGKQYF. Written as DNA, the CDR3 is TGTGCCAGCAGCTTAGAGACTAGCGGGATTGGTAAGCAGTACTTC. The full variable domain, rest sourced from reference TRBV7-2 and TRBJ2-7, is GAGVSQSPSNKVTEKGKDVELRCDPISGHTALYWYRQSLGQGLEFLIYFQGNSAPDKSGLPSDRFSAERTGGSVSTLTIQRTQQEDSAVYLCASSLETSGIGKQYFGPGTRLTVT.

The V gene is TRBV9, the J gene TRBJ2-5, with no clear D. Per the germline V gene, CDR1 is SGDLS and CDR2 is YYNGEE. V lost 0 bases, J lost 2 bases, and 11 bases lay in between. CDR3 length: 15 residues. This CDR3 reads CASSVGGGVQETQYF. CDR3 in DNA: TGTGCCAGCAGCGTAGGAGGCGGAGTGCAAGAGACCCAGTACTTC. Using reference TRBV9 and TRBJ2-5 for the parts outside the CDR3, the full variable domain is DSGVTQTPKHLITATGQRVTLRCSPRSGDLSVYWYQQSLDQGLQFLIQYYNGEERAKGNILERFSAQQFPDLHSELNLSSLELGDSALYFCASSVGGGVQETQYFGPGTRLLVL.

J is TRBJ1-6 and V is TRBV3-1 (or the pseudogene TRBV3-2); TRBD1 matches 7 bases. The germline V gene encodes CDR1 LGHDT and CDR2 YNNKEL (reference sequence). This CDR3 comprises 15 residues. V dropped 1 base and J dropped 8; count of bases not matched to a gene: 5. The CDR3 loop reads CASSQATGPYSPLHF. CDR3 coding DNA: TGTGCCAGCAGCCAAGCGACAGGGCCATATTCACCCCTCCACTTT.